Listed below are T cell receptor beta chains from one sample, sequenced in a study of blood T cell repertoires in COVID-19. Profiled with immunoSEQ multiplex PCR; TCRdb holds only in-frame clones, not every one. This table holds approximately 300,000 clones, 83% found once. The sample was peripheral blood. The receptor source for this set is a woman aged 45 to 65 with acute or convalescent COVID-19. Each CDR3 is given with its conserved first and last residue. D genes are given only for firm matches. A clone size is listed for some rows: how often the clone was seen (once, few, many), or a class if it is expanded.

DNA,CDR3,size,V,J,D
TGTGCCAGCAGCTTAGCCGACGGGAGCTCCTATAATTCACCCCTCCACTTT,CASSLADGSSYNSPLHF,.,TRBV7-9,TRBJ1-6,.
TGTGCCACCAGTGATTCTGACAGGGGAGATGGCTACACCTTC,CATSDSDRGDGYTF,once,TRBV24-1,TRBJ1-2,TRBD1
TGTGCCAGCAGCACCCACGCCGCCACAGGCCCCTGCAATCAGCCCCAGCATTTT,CASSTHAATGPCNQPQHF,.,TRBV21-1,TRBJ1-5,.
TGTGCCAGCAGCCACCTACCAAGGGAGGGGGCAGATACGCAGTATTTT,CASSHLPREGADTQYF,.,TRBV3-1/TRBV3-2,TRBJ2-3,.
TGTGCCAGCAGCCAAGGAAGCTCCGGGGCCAACGTCCTGACTTTC,CASSQGSSGANVLTF,few,TRBV4-2,TRBJ2-6,.
TGTGCCAGCAGCTTGTCTGCGGGAGGGAGAGATGAGCAGTTCTTC,CASSLSAGGRDEQFF,once,TRBV5-4,TRBJ2-1,TRBD2
TGTGCCTGGAGTGTCCGACTAGAAGTCGGTGAGCAGTTCTTC,CAWSVRLEVGEQFF,.,TRBV30,TRBJ2-1,.
TGCGCCAGCAGCTTGGAGGCAGGCCGAACCACAGATACGCAGTATTTT,CASSLEAGRTTDTQYF,.,TRBV5-1,TRBJ2-3,.
TGTGCCAGCAGCCAAGCAGGGGCTGGCGGGGAGCTGTTTTTT,CASSQAGAGGELFF,.,TRBV4-2,TRBJ2-2,.
TGTGCCAGCAGCTTACTAGCGGCAAGCGGGGAGCAGTTCTTC,CASSLLAASGEQFF,.,TRBV11-3,TRBJ2-1,TRBD2
TGTGCCAGCAGCGTTCTACAGGGAGATACGCAGTATTTT,CASSVLQGDTQYF,.,TRBV6-5,TRBJ2-3,.
TGTGCCAGCAGTTTATCGTCCCTAGTTGCTAAAAACATTCAGTACTTC,CASSLSSLVAKNIQYF,.,TRBV27,TRBJ2-4,.
TGCAGCGTTCTCAGGGGGCTGGGCACTGAAGCTTTCTTT,CSVLRGLGTEAFF,once,TRBV29-1,TRBJ1-1,TRBD1
TGTGCCAGCCGTATGGACAGGGGGGTTGTCCCCTATGGCTACACCTTC,CASRMDRGVVPYGYTF,.,TRBV7-2,TRBJ1-2,TRBD1
TGTGCCAGCAGCCCCCAGCGGGAGAGCAATGAGCAGTTCTTC,CASSPQRESNEQFF,once,TRBV7-2,TRBJ2-1,TRBD2
TGTGCCAGCAGCTTAGGGGGACAGGGAGAGGATGAGCAGTTCTTC,CASSLGGQGEDEQFF,.,TRBV7-9,TRBJ2-1,TRBD1
TGTGCCAGCAGCTTAGGATGGACAGGGGCACTCTACGAGCAGTACTTC,CASSLGWTGALYEQYF,.,TRBV7-2,TRBJ2-7,TRBD1
TGTGCCAGCCGCGACAGGGAAAATTCACCCCTCCACTTT,CASRDRENSPLHF,.,TRBV19,TRBJ1-6,TRBD1
TGTGCCAGCAGCCCCGGGACAGGGGGAGATACGCAGTATTTT,CASSPGTGGDTQYF,.,TRBV7-2,TRBJ2-3,TRBD1
TGTGCCAGCAGCGTGGGACAGAACAATGAGCAGTTCTTC,CASSVGQNNEQFF,.,TRBV7-9,TRBJ2-1,TRBD1
TGTGCCAGCAGCTTAGGTGCGGGGACCCCCTCTGGAAACACCATATATTTT,CASSLGAGTPSGNTIYF,.,TRBV7-2,TRBJ1-3,.
TGTGCCAGCAGGGGACAGGGGGCGCAGCCCGGGGAGCTGTTTTTT,CASRGQGAQPGELFF,.,TRBV7-6,TRBJ2-2,TRBD1
TGTGCCAGCAGCGGCAGGGGCTGGCCTGGAAACACCATATATTTT,CASSGRGWPGNTIYF,few,TRBV9,TRBJ1-3,.
TGTGCCAGCAGCCCCCCAGGGGAAGGGGCCTACGAGCAGTACTTC,CASSPPGEGAYEQYF,.,TRBV9,TRBJ2-7,.
TGTGCCTGGGGGGGAGGGACAGGGGCGATCGCGAACACCGGGGAGCTGTTTTTT,CAWGGGTGAIANTGELFF,.,TRBV30,TRBJ2-2,TRBD1
TGCGCCAGCAGCTCCGCAGGGGGAGGTGGTGAAAAACTGTTTTTT,CASSSAGGGGEKLFF,.,TRBV5-1,TRBJ1-4,TRBD1
TGTGCCAGTAGTATAGGATACAGGCTGGGGACCCAGTACTTC,CASSIGYRLGTQYF,.,TRBV19,TRBJ2-5,.
TGTGCCTGGAGGGGGACTAGCAGGTCCGGGGAGCTGTTTTTT,CAWRGTSRSGELFF,.,TRBV30,TRBJ2-2,TRBD2
TGTGCCAGCAGCTCACGCAGCCGGGGTCCCATTGAAAAACTGTTTTTT,CASSSRSRGPIEKLFF,.,TRBV7-7,TRBJ1-4,.
TGCAGCGTTGATGCCGGGACAGGGAATTTGGAGACCCAGTACTTC,CSVDAGTGNLETQYF,once,TRBV29-1,TRBJ2-5,TRBD1
TGTGCCAGCAGTGCGACAAGGACAGGGGTTAACTATGGCTACACCTTC,CASSATRTGVNYGYTF,.,TRBV6-1,TRBJ1-2,TRBD1
TGTGCCAGCAGTCCGTCGTACCAAGAGACCCAGTACTTC,CASSPSYQETQYF,.,TRBV27,TRBJ2-5,.
TGTGCCAGCAGTTTACGGGGACTAGCGGGAGTCCAGACAGATACGCAGTATTTT,CASSLRGLAGVQTDTQYF,.,TRBV27,TRBJ2-3,TRBD2
TGTGCCAGCCGCTCGTGGAGGCCTCTGAACACTGAAGCTTTCTTT,CASRSWRPLNTEAFF,.,TRBV27,TRBJ1-1,.
TGTGCCAGCATTAGGACAGGGGATTCACCCCTCCACTTT,CASIRTGDSPLHF,.,TRBV2,TRBJ1-6,TRBD1
TGTGCCTGGAGTCAATCCAGGGCCCTCTCCGACCGATATGGCTACACCTTC,CAWSQSRALSDRYGYTF,.,TRBV30,TRBJ1-2,.
TGTGCCAGCAGCGTTGGACAGGGGGCCGGGGAGCTGTTTTTT,CASSVGQGAGELFF,.,TRBV9,TRBJ2-2,TRBD1
TGTGCCAGCAGTCGGACAGGGAACATTCAGTACTTC,CASSRTGNIQYF,.,TRBV12-3/TRBV12-4,TRBJ2-4,TRBD1
TGTGCCAGCAGCTTACTTCCCAGGGCAACTAATGAAAAACTGTTTTTT,CASSLLPRATNEKLFF,.,TRBV7-2,TRBJ1-4,.
TGTGCCAGCAGCTTGACAGGCTATGGCTACACCTTC,CASSLTGYGYTF,many,TRBV7-3,TRBJ1-2,.
TGTGCCACCAGTGACTCCTACACAGATACGCAGTATTTT,CATSDSYTDTQYF,.,TRBV24-1,TRBJ2-3,.
TGTGCCAGCAGCCAAGCCACCGGGACAGGGACCCATTCGAGCTCCTACAATGAGCAGTTCTTC,CASSQATGTGTHSSSYNEQFF,.,TRBV3-1/TRBV3-2,TRBJ2-1,TRBD1
TGTGCCAGTAGTTGGTCACTCGACTTTAATGAAAAACTGTTTTTT,CASSWSLDFNEKLFF,.,TRBV19,TRBJ1-4,.
TGTGCCAGCAGCCTCTCAGGGACTAATCAGCCCCAGCATTTT,CASSLSGTNQPQHF,.,TRBV7-8,TRBJ1-5,.
TGTGCCACCGTCTCATCTAGGGGAGAAGCTTTCTTT,CATVSSRGEAFF,.,TRBV24-1,TRBJ1-1,.
TGTGCCAGCAGCCCGACGGGACAGGGGGTGGGCGAGCAGTACTTC,CASSPTGQGVGEQYF,once,TRBV5-6,TRBJ2-7,TRBD1
TGCGCCAGCAGCCAAGCCACCAGGGGAGACTATGGCTACACCTTC,CASSQATRGDYGYTF,.,TRBV4-1,TRBJ1-2,.
TGTGCCAGCACCAAACTAACTGGAATCACTGAAGCTTTCTTT,CASTKLTGITEAFF,.,TRBV9,TRBJ1-1,.
TGTGCCTGGACCAGGACAGGACTCAATTCACCCCTCCACTTT,CAWTRTGLNSPLHF,.,TRBV30,TRBJ1-6,TRBD1
TGTGCCAGCAGCCAAGTCGCGGGACAGCCGTTGTACGAGCAGTACTTC,CASSQVAGQPLYEQYF,.,TRBV14,TRBJ2-7,.
TGTGCCAGCTCACCCGGGACAGGGACTAACTATGGCTACACCTTC,CASSPGTGTNYGYTF,.,TRBV18,TRBJ1-2,TRBD1
TGCGCCAGCAGCTTGGATGATTATAATGCGGGCTATGGCTACACCTTC,CASSLDDYNAGYGYTF,few,TRBV5-1,TRBJ1-2,.
TGCGCCAGCAGCTTGGATGGGGGCCCGCAAGAGACCCAGTACTTC,CASSLDGGPQETQYF,once,TRBV5-1,TRBJ2-5,.
TGTGCCAGCAGCGACAGAGGCAGGGGCACTGAAGCTTTCTTT,CASSDRGRGTEAFF,once,TRBV2,TRBJ1-1,.
TGTGCCAGCAGCACCGGGACTAGCGGGGGGCTAGATACGCAGTATTTT,CASSTGTSGGLDTQYF,.,TRBV11-2,TRBJ2-3,TRBD2
TGTGCCAGCAGCGGGGGGTTCAGCAATCAGCCCCAGCATTTT,CASSGGFSNQPQHF,.,TRBV27,TRBJ1-5,.
TGCAGTGCTAGAGTAGAAAACATTCAGTACTTC,CSARVENIQYF,.,TRBV20-1,TRBJ2-4,.
TGTGCCAGCAGGTCTTCCGGGACAGGGTATGGCTACACCTTC,CASRSSGTGYGYTF,.,TRBV6-6,TRBJ1-2,TRBD1
TGTGCCAGCATCGACAGGGACCGTCTCTATGGCTACACCTTC,CASIDRDRLYGYTF,.,TRBV6-6,TRBJ1-2,TRBD1
TGTGCCAGCAGTTGGACAGGGAACGAGCAGTACTTC,CASSWTGNEQYF,once,TRBV6-2/TRBV6-3,TRBJ2-7,TRBD1